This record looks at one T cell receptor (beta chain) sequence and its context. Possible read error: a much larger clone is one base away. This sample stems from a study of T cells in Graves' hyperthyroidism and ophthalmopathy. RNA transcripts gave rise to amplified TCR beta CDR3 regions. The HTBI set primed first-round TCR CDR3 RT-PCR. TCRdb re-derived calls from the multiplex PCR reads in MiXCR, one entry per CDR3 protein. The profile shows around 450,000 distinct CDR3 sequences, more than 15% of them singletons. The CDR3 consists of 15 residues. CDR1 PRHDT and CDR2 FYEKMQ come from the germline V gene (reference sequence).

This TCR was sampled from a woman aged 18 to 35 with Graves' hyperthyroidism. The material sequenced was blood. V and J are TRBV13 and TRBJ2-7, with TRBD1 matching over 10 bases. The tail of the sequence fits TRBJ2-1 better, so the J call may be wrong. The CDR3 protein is CASSFAGQGSYEQFF. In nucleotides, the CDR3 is TGTGCCAGCAGCTTCGCGGGACAGGGGTCCTACGAGCAGTTCTTC.